This T cell receptor beta chain is drawn from a study of vaccination effects on CD4 cells after COVID-19 (dated by TCRdb to about 2022). Study-wide context: In the ViraFEST assay, PBMC were stimulated with viral peptide pools, and TCR sequencing was then used to find antigen-specific CD4+ T cell clonotypes based on their expansion. Each participant received two doses of an mRNA SARS-CoV-2 vaccine, either BNT162b2 or mRNA-1273. A few million PBMC per well were cultured with 9 to 10 ug/ml peptides in IMDM containing about 5% human AB serum, approximately 10 IU/ml IL-2 and gentamicin. In both COVID-19 convalescent patients and infection-naive vaccine recipients, the study compared SARS-CoV-2 spike-specific CD4+ TCR repertoires from before mRNA vaccination with those from after it. The full study included roughly 11 COVID-19 convalescent patients and a handful of SARS-CoV-2-naive healthy vaccine recipients. The Oncomine TCR Beta short-read assay on an Illumina iSeq 100 was used to sequence cultures from other donors in the study. Here is what the overall study found, with its caveats: In healthy vaccine recipients, vaccine-induced clones were almost all SARS-CoV-2 mono-reactive, with only 1 of 255 being cross-reactive with common cold coronaviruses. The study was limited by a small number of convalescent patients, and early post-infection timepoints were lacking. Marked clonal contraction was observed in both infection-induced and vaccine-induced clones at late post-vaccination timepoints, consistent with waning T cell responses.

The method behind the library was the immunoSEQ multiplex PCR assay. DNA from the cultured, isolated CD4+ T cells was subjected to TCR beta CDR3 sequencing. The original methods were these. Non-productive TCR sequences were removed, reads were trimmed to the CDR3 region, and CDR3s of at least 7 amino acids were retained. Antigen-specific clonotypes were identified with the MANAFEST web app by comparing expansion in peptide wells against reference cultures. For clones to be considered positive, expansion at FDR<0.05 versus reference and all other wells, an odds ratio above 5, and a frequency above 0.1% in two replicate wells were required. A clonotype was defined as cross-reactive if the clonotype was significantly expanded both in SARS-CoV-2 spike wells and in at least one common cold coronavirus spike condition. CDR3 similarity was assessed by Levenshtein distance using the stringdist R package, and unrooted trees were constructed with ape in R 3.6.1. The immuneACCESS repertoire file appears here via TCRdb, limited to in-frame rearrangements. These files lack a portion of the clones; in checked studies, under half of the deficit traces to unresolved V genes, and the cause of the others is not known. V and J calls and clone size are copied from that table; D and trimming were computed from the DNA. This sample is represented by 45,000 to 60,000 clones; 70% to 80% of them were singletons. The ten top clones hold 2.5% to 3.5% of the sample.

In regard to this clone: What this receptor recognizes is not known. Base qualities are not provided; no much larger clone lies one nucleotide away.

The CDR3 runs 15 residues from the cysteine to the phenylalanine. Of all the DNA, just the CDR3 is kept, 45 bases in frame from base 1. A distance of 12 bases separates the germline ends of V and J, which lose 2 bases and 4 bases respectively. The germline V gene yields KGHSH for CDR1 and LQKENI for CDR2. After about 9 days of culture, CD4+ T cells were isolated with the EasySep CD4+ T cell isolation kit. Healthy vaccine recipients had no prior SARS-CoV-2 infection, confirmed by negative nucleocapsid antibodies before and after vaccination. Half of the culture medium was replaced with fresh IL-2-containing medium on days 3 and 7. Unless otherwise noted, each peptide stimulation condition was cultured in triplicate wells. PBMC were separated from whole blood using Ficoll-Paque Plus gradient centrifugation and were then either cryopreserved at -140C or used fresh. The QIAamp micro DNA kit was used to extract genomic DNA from the cultured CD4+ T cells.

This receptor was taken from a human donor who received a COVID-19 vaccine. Source: CD4+ T cells from PBMCs cultured without peptide, taken before COVID-19 vaccination. The V and J genes are TRBV18 and TRBJ1-5; a weak D assignment points to TRBD1 (5 bases agree). The CDR3 protein sequence reads: CASSPEGAGNQPQHF. The nucleotide sequence reads TGTGCCAGCTCACCAGAGGGAGCAGGGAATCAGCCCCAGCATTTT.